This TCR beta chain was sequenced for a study of OX40 agonist ivuxolimab in advanced cancers. Overall study: At under 85% male, the cohort had a mean age of around 56 years, ranging from roughly 20 to 79. Regarding the study as a whole: The study found that CD8+ T cells averaged more expanded clones than CD4+. The antigen specificity of the peripheral T cells (those that were expanded) was not determined.

In the case of this clone: Its target is unknown.

Clones were sequenced by immunoSEQ multiplex PCR, and TCRdb holds only the in-frame ones, with some missing. The sample contains 31,000 or so clones, approximately 80% of which appear only once. J lost 11 bases, V lost 3 bases, and 13 bases had no gene match. From germline, CDR1 is SGDLS and CDR2 YYNGEE. CDR3 length: 14 residues. This TCR was recovered from an adult with an advanced solid tumor such as melanoma, head and neck, liver or kidney cancer. Sample: CD4+ or CD8+ T cells sorted from blood, taken in a trial of the OX40 agonist ivuxolimab. This sequence joins TRBV9 and TRBJ2-5, with TRBD1 matching 7 bases. CDR3 sequence (DNA): TGTGCCAGCAGCGCAAGACAGGGATCCGGGGAGCAGTACTTC. Translated, it gives CASSARQGSGEQYF. Supplemented by reference TRBV9 and TRBJ2-5, the full variable domain reads DSGVTQTPKHLITATGQRVTLRCSPRSGDLSVYWYQQSLDQGLQFLIQYYNGEERAKGNILERFSAQQFPDLHSELNLSSLELGDSALYFCASSARQGSGEQYFGPGTRLLVL.